A selection of T cell receptor beta chains follows, all from one sample in a study of blood T cells in healthy people across ages. TCRdb re-derived calls from the 5' RACE reads in MiXCR, one entry per CDR3 protein. This sample has approximately 1.5 million distinct CDR3 sequences, with about 35% found just once. The sequencing sample was made of blood. The source of these receptors is a woman aged 25 to 39 in good health. Both conserved end residues are part of each CDR3. A D gene is named only where the DNA matches it firmly. Rows may omit the clone size; those that give it use once, few, many or a size class.

d_gene | abundance | j_gene | v_gene | CDR3aa | CDR3nt
TRBD2 | NA | TRBJ2-3 | TRBV5-4 | CASSFQTSGEDTQYF | TGTGCCAGCAGCTTTCAGACTAGCGGGGAGGATACGCAGTATTTT
TRBD1 | few | TRBJ2-1 | TRBV7-3 | CASSHGPGQGIGEQFF | TGTGCCAGCAGCCACGGCCCGGGACAGGGCATCGGTGAGCAGTTCTTC
NA | NA | TRBJ2-1 | TRBV6-1 | CASSEAGQVYNEQFF | TGTGCCAGCAGTGAAGCAGGGCAGGTGTACAATGAGCAGTTCTTC
NA | few | TRBJ2-7 | TRBV20-1 | CSAISGFHDEQYF | TGCAGTGCGATATCGGGTTTTCATGACGAGCAGTACTTC
NA | NA | TRBJ1-2 | TRBV28 | CASRPPTGVYGYTF | TGTGCCAGCAGGCCACCCACAGGCGTCTATGGCTACACCTTC
NA | NA | TRBJ1-5 | TRBV12-3/TRBV12-4 | CASSPSGLSGQPQHF | TGTGCCAGCAGTCCTTCAGGTTTATCGGGGCAGCCCCAGCATTTT
NA | NA | TRBJ2-2 | TRBV9 | CASSVVGGLGELFF | TGTGCCAGCAGCGTAGTCGGGGGCCTCGGGGAGCTGTTTTTT
NA | few | TRBJ1-1 | TRBV7-2 | CASSLRRDTEAFF | TGTGCCAGCAGCCTCCGGCGGGACACTGAAGCTTTCTTT
NA | few | TRBJ1-2 | TRBV12-3/TRBV12-4 | CASMWVGGSGYTF | TGTGCCAGCATGTGGGTAGGGGGTAGTGGCTACACCTTC
NA | few | TRBJ2-3 | TRBV10-1 | CASSDNALGSDTQYF | TGCGCCAGCAGTGATAACGCGTTGGGTTCAGATACGCAGTATTTT
TRBD2 | few | TRBJ2-3 | TRBV27 | CASSLTSGMATDTQYF | TGTGCCAGCAGTTTAACTAGCGGGATGGCCACAGATACGCAGTATTTT
TRBD2 | many | TRBJ2-1 | TRBV5-6 | CASSYGTSGGNEQFF | TGTGCCAGCAGCTATGGGACTAGCGGGGGGAATGAGCAGTTCTTC
NA | few | TRBJ2-3 | TRBV7-3 | CASSLGTSTQYF | TGTGCCAGCAGCTTAGGAACGAGTACGCAGTATTTT
TRBD1 | many | TRBJ2-3 | TRBV7-8 | CASSSGTGLGTEGTQYF | TGTGCCAGCAGCTCCGGGACAGGGTTAGGAACGGAGGGTACGCAGTATTTT
NA | few | TRBJ1-2 | TRBV28 | CASSLWTRDIWGYGYTF | TGTGCCAGCAGTTTATGGACCAGGGACATTTGGGGCTATGGCTACACCTTC
NA | few | TRBJ2-3 | TRBV9 | CASSRIGGAADTQYF | TGTGCCAGCAGCCGAATTGGGGGGGCGGCAGATACGCAGTATTTT
TRBD2 | NA | TRBJ2-5 | TRBV28 | CASAISGNKKETQYF | TGTGCCAGTGCTATTAGCGGGAATAAGAAAGAGACCCAGTACTTC
NA | NA | TRBJ2-7 | TRBV20-1 | CSARGLGNVTCEQYF | TGCAGTGCAAGAGGGCTGGGGAACGTAACCTGCGAGCAGTACTTC
NA | NA | TRBJ1-4 | TRBV6-6 | CASSSTGPNEKLFF | TGTGCCAGCAGTTCGACAGGTCCCAATGAAAAACTGTTTTTT
NA | few | TRBJ2-3 | TRBV7-9 | CASSAFSSRPSTDTQYF | TGTGCCAGCAGCGCCTTCTCTAGCCGACCAAGCACAGATACGCAGTATTTT
TRBD1 | NA | TRBJ2-5 | TRBV4-1 | CASSQDRGGKETQYF | TGCGCCAGCAGCCAAGATCGAGGGGGCAAGGAGACCCAGTACTTC
NA | NA | TRBJ1-1 | TRBV19 | CASKAPNTEAFF | TGTGCCAGTAAAGCCCCGAACACTGAAGCTTTCTTT
TRBD1 | NA | TRBJ1-2 | TRBV6-5 | CASSSRGTVYGYTF | TGTGCCAGCAGTTCCCGCGGGACAGTTTATGGCTACACCTTC
NA | NA | TRBJ1-6 | TRBV28 | CATDRPPISALHF | TGTGCCACAGACAGGCCCCCAATCTCAGCCCTCCACTTT
NA | NA | TRBJ1-2 | TRBV7-2 | CASSLAPPERAYTF | TGTGCCAGCAGCTTAGCCCCCCCGGAGAGGGCCTACACCTTC
NA | few | TRBJ1-2 | TRBV27 | CASSNPMGHGYTF | TGTGCCAGCAGTAATCCGATGGGGCATGGCTACACCTTC
TRBD2 | NA | TRBJ2-1 | TRBV7-6 | CASSLQREGIHEQFF | TGTGCCAGCAGCTTACAGCGGGAGGGCATCCATGAGCAGTTCTTC
NA | NA | TRBJ1-2 | TRBV7-2 | CASSFRNPRANYGYTF | TGTGCCAGCAGCTTTAGAAACCCCCGGGCTAACTATGGCTACACCTTC
NA | NA | TRBJ2-7 | TRBV14 | CASSHHRGEKDEQYF | TGTGCCAGCAGCCACCATCGCGGGGAGAAGGACGAGCAGTACTTC
NA | few | TRBJ2-2 | TRBV21-1 | CASSKERGTRGTGELFF | TGTGCCAGCAGCAAAGAAAGGGGCACCCGGGGCACCGGGGAGCTGTTTTTT
NA | many | TRBJ2-1 | TRBV6-4 | CASSPGEEGYNEQFF | TGTGCCAGCAGCCCCGGGGAGGAGGGCTACAATGAGCAGTTCTTC
TRBD2 | few | TRBJ2-3 | TRBV15 | CATSSGVAGATDTQYF | TGTGCCACCAGCAGTGGAGTAGCGGGGGCGACAGATACGCAGTATTTT
NA | NA | TRBJ1-3 | TRBV18 | CASSPKDRTDGNTIYF | TGTGCCAGCTCACCCAAAGACAGGACGGATGGAAACACCATATATTTT
NA | NA | TRBJ2-3 | TRBV3-1 | CASSQVSGTGPSTDTQYF | TGTGCCAGCAGCCAAGTTTCTGGGACGGGTCCTAGCACAGATACGCAGTATTTT
NA | many | TRBJ2-6 | TRBV6-2/TRBV6-3 | CAIRGTGANVLTF | TGTGCCATCAGGGGAACTGGGGCCAACGTCCTGACTTTC
NA | NA | TRBJ2-7 | TRBV20-1 | CSARDGRRGSYEQYF | TGCAGTGCTAGAGATGGACGCCGCGGCTCCTACGAGCAGTACTTC
TRBD1 | NA | TRBJ2-7 | TRBV11-1 | CASSLGGRGRNEQYF | TGTGCCAGCAGCTTAGGAGGCAGGGGGCGTAACGAGCAGTACTTC
NA | NA | TRBJ2-1 | TRBV4-2 | CASSQDLGAENNEQFF | TGTGCCAGCAGCCAAGATCTAGGGGCGGAAAACAATGAGCAGTTCTTC
NA | NA | TRBJ2-7 | TRBV20-1 | CSAPIDRGQYF | TGCAGTGCTCCTATAGATCGGGGGCAGTACTTC
NA | few | TRBJ2-5 | TRBV12-3/TRBV12-4 | CASSLAATGGETQYF | TGTGCCAGCAGTTTAGCGGCCACAGGCGGGGAGACCCAGTACTTC
NA | NA | TRBJ2-2 | TRBV20-1 | CSARRDTQNTGELFF | TGCAGTGCTAGGAGGGACACCCAGAACACCGGGGAGCTGTTTTTT
TRBD1 | NA | TRBJ1-2 | TRBV6-6 | CASSRTGVQYGYTF | TGTGCCAGCAGTAGAACAGGGGTTCAGTATGGCTACACCTTC
NA | NA | TRBJ2-7 | TRBV4-1 | CASSQVRTTPYEQYF | TGCGCCAGCAGCCAAGTTCGAACCACGCCCTACGAGCAGTACTTC
NA | few | TRBJ1-4 | TRBV30 | CAASRGNEKLFF | TGTGCCGCCTCCCGGGGGAATGAAAAACTGTTTTTT
NA | many | TRBJ1-2 | TRBV4-1 | CASSQVQGNYGYTF | TGCGCCAGCAGCCAAGTCCAGGGAAACTATGGCTACACCTTC
NA | NA | TRBJ2-7 | TRBV4-1 | CASSQGFGYYEQYF | TGCGCCAGCAGCCAAGGATTTGGATACTACGAGCAGTACTTC
TRBD1 | NA | TRBJ2-7 | TRBV2 | CASSPDRDLFYEQYF | TGTGCCAGCAGTCCTGACAGGGATCTCTTCTACGAGCAGTACTTC
TRBD1 | NA | TRBJ2-4 | TRBV4-3 | CASSPTGSKNIQYF | TGCGCCAGCAGCCCGACAGGGTCCAAAAACATTCAGTACTTC
NA | NA | TRBJ1-1 | TRBV6-1 | CASSEAVDTEAFF | TGTGCCAGCAGTGAAGCGGTGGACACTGAAGCTTTCTTT
NA | NA | TRBJ2-1 | TRBV6-9 | CASRQQEEDEQFF | TGTGCCAGCAGACAACAGGAAGAGGATGAGCAGTTCTTC
NA | many | TRBJ2-3 | TRBV7-2 | CASSGGTGRADTQYF | TGTGCCAGCAGCGGGGGAACAGGGAGGGCAGATACGCAGTATTTT
NA | once | TRBJ1-1 | TRBV6-5 | CASSYPGANSEAFF | TGTGCCAGCAGTTACCCGGGGGCGAATAGTGAAGCTTTCTTT
NA | NA | TRBJ2-1 | TRBV2 | CASSVLESSYNEQFF | TGTGCCAGCAGTGTGTTGGAGAGCTCCTACAATGAGCAGTTCTTC